This T cell receptor beta chain was observed in a study of blood T cell repertoires in COVID-19. As for the study in general: The cDNA or gDNA used as material had been derived from T cells, B-cell-depleted T cells, or PBMCs.

Per the original data handling: Quantification of nucleated cells was approximated via reference gene primer amplification. The repertoire was sequenced with immunoSEQ multiplex PCR; TCRdb's copy has only in-frame clones and lacks some. V and J calls and clone size are as listed in that table; D and trimming were resolved from the DNA. The sample has more than 450,000 clones, approximately 86% seen once. The cohort comprised adults aged roughly 18 to 100 years residing in some 24 US areas. Recovered participants had two consecutive negative NP/OP PCR tests, healthcare professional clearance, or symptom resolution. The origin of this receptor is a woman in her late teens or twenties who had recovered from COVID-19. The specimen sequenced was PBMCs or T cells enriched from blood (not recorded which).

The CDR3 sequence is CASSDSSEGHTEAFF. CDR3 nucleotide sequence: TGTGCCAGCAGTGACTCGAGTGAGGGCCACACTGAAGCTTTCTTT. The chain joins TRBV6-4 to TRBJ1-1; D is uncertain. V lost 0 bases and J 3 bases, leaving 11 bases between the germline ends. This CDR3 is built from 15 residues. Germline loops: CDR1 MRHNA, CDR2 SNTAGT.